The sequence of this T cell receptor (beta chain) was determined in a study of blood T cell repertoires in COVID-19 (TCRdb year 2020). In the study overall: The collaborator samples originated in the United States, Italy and Spain and spanned the acute and convalescent phases of COVID-19. Nearly every sample came with metadata listing a de-identified subject ID, COVID-19 status, age in years and sex. The repertoires were made available in a free public database intended to serve as a resource for research on the immune response to SARS-CoV-2. The dataset comprised deeply sampled blood TCRbeta repertoires from subjects exposed to, actively infected with, or recovered from COVID-19. HLA class I and class II types, where available, came from metadata supplied by the sample provider rather than from assay-based typing. The prospective study material was composed of cDNA or gDNA derived from T cells, B-cell-depleted T cells, or PBMCs. The samples were drawn from the first 160 participants of the ongoing ImmuneRACE study and from more than 1,000 subjects provided by 6 global collaborators.

Participants in the prospective study were enrolled through a virtual design, were aged 18 to 89 years, and lived in about 25 United States geographic areas. To assign participants to cohorts, the prospective study relied on clinical history that participants themselves reported in a screening survey and a study questionnaire. A participant counted as exposed if, within 2 weeks of entering the study, that participant had been in contact with someone who had a PCR-confirmed or clinician-diagnosed COVID-19 case. Each participant in the prospective study had whole blood, serum and a nasopharyngeal or oropharyngeal swab collected by mobile phlebotomists. Participants in the prospective study had the option to provide additional blood draws and questionnaires over a roughly 2-month period. Before DNA extraction, prospective study blood samples were shipped either frozen or at room temperature. Per the germline V gene, SGHTA is the CDR1 and FQGNSA is the CDR2. The CDR3 starts with the cysteine, ends with the phenylalanine, and has 14 residues. Only the CDR3 part of the read is kept: 42 bases, read in frame from the first base. V is clipped by 3 bases and J by 0 bases, and the sequence between their germline boundaries is 7 bases long.

What the work shows at the level of the full study, not this receptor alone: How much clinical and demographic metadata was included differed by source and by participant, and the metadata was provided uncurated.

A few counts support this clone. Its binding antigen is unknown. It has no much larger one-base neighbor in the sample; base qualities were not kept. TCRbeta CDR3 regions were amplified from genomic DNA by means of the immunoSEQ Assay, a bias-controlled multiplex PCR. From the authors' description of their analysis: Within the assay, amplification of reference gene primers was used to estimate how many nucleated cells each sample contained. To quantify the absolute abundance of each unique TCRbeta CDR3 rearrangement, sequence reads were collapsed and filtered. For each sample, productive Simpson clonality was calculated by taking the square root of Simpson's diversity index across productive rearrangements. Sourced from immuneACCESS, this table was stored by TCRdb with only in-frame sequences that have V and J called. A share of the clones is absent; for the studies checked, an unresolved V gene accounts for under half, and the remainder has no known explanation. The D gene and trimming were derived from the DNA, and the V and J assignments and clone size from that table. Counted in this sample were 250,000 or so clones; 75% to 90% of them appeared once. The ten biggest clones cover 3.1% of the sample.

This receptor was identified in a woman in her thirties or forties who had been exposed to COVID-19. Rearrangement joined TRBV7-2 to TRBJ2-3; the D gene cannot be named for sure. Material for sequencing was PBMCs or T cells enriched from blood (not recorded which). The CDR3 protein sequence reads: CASSFSQSTDTQYF. The nucleotide sequence reads TGTGCCAGCAGCTTTTCCCAGAGCACAGATACGCAGTATTTT.